This is a list of T cell receptor beta chains from one sample in a study of blood T cell repertoires in COVID-19. Produced via immunoSEQ multiplex PCR; TCRdb's table is partial and in-frame only. Of 250,000 to 300,000 clones listed, roughly 91% are singletons. Specimen: PBMCs or T cells enriched from blood (not recorded which). The source is a woman between 45 and 65 years old who had been exposed to COVID-19. The CDR3 runs from the conserved cysteine through the conserved F or W. The order of the fields is CDR3 DNA, CDR3 protein, D gene, clone size, V gene, J gene. D genes are given only for firm matches. Clone size is given for some rows only: seen once, a few or many times, or a class if the clone is expanded.

TGTGCCAGTAGTATTTTTTATGGACAGGGGGCTTTTCAGCCCCAGCATTTT	CASSIFYGQGAFQPQHF	TRBD1	NA	TRBV19	TRBJ1-5
TGTGCCAGCAGAATGAGCTCACTACCCAACACCGGGGAGCTGTTTTTT	CASRMSSLPNTGELFF	NA	few	TRBV7-9	TRBJ2-2
TGTGCCAGCAGCTTCACACAATACAATGAGCAGTTCTTC	CASSFTQYNEQFF	NA	NA	TRBV11-2	TRBJ2-1
TGTGCCTGGAGTGTAAAGGGAGGGCAGCCCCAGCATTTT	CAWSVKGGQPQHF	NA	once	TRBV30	TRBJ1-5
TGTGCCAGCAGCCAAGATACAGGAAGAAACACAGATACGCAGTATTTT	CASSQDTGRNTDTQYF	NA	NA	TRBV3-1/TRBV3-2	TRBJ2-3
TGCGCCAGCAGCCTAAATACCCGAGGAAGCCAAGAGACCCAGTACTTC	CASSLNTRGSQETQYF	NA	once	TRBV5-1	TRBJ2-5
TGTGCCAGCATCCTCCCGTCGGAGGGGACCCCGTTCTCTGGGGCCAACGTCCTGACTTTC	CASILPSEGTPFSGANVLTF	NA	NA	TRBV7-8	TRBJ2-6
TGCGCCAGCCGCGGACTAGCGGGGGGAATTGAGCTGTTCTTC	CASRGLAGGIELFF	TRBD2	NA	TRBV4-1	TRBJ2-1
TGTGCCAGCAGCTTTGTTACAGGGAATCAGCCCCAGCATTTT	CASSFVTGNQPQHF	NA	NA	TRBV5-5	TRBJ1-5
TGTGCCAGCAGTTTATTGTCCGGGTATCATCAGCCCCAGCATTTT	CASSLLSGYHQPQHF	NA	NA	TRBV28	TRBJ1-5
TGTGCCAGCAGGGACTTCGTCGGGGAGCAGTACTTC	CASRDFVGEQYF	NA	NA	TRBV27	TRBJ2-7
TGTGCCAGCAGCAACAGGGAGATGGATTCACCCCTCCACTTT	CASSNREMDSPLHF	NA	NA	TRBV6-5	TRBJ1-6
TGTGCCAGTAGGCCTCCAGGGGGCGGACAGCCCCAGCATTTT	CASRPPGGGQPQHF	TRBD1	NA	TRBV19	TRBJ1-5
TGTGCCAGCAGTTACCGGGGGACAGCCCAAGAGACCCAGTACTTC	CASSYRGTAQETQYF	NA	NA	TRBV6-2/TRBV6-3	TRBJ2-5
TGTGCCAGCAGTGAAGCCCTAGCGGGGGAAGAGACCCAGTACTTC	CASSEALAGEETQYF	TRBD2	NA	TRBV2	TRBJ2-5
TGTGCCAGCAGCTCCGGGACAGATGGCTACACCTTC	CASSSGTDGYTF	TRBD1	NA	TRBV5-4	TRBJ1-2
TGCGCCAGCAGCTCAAGACAGGGGGCTTATACAGATACGCAGTATTTT	CASSSRQGAYTDTQYF	TRBD1	NA	TRBV5-1	TRBJ2-3
TGTGCCAGCAGTCGGACAGGGTGGTCCCTGGGGAACGAGCAGTACTTC	CASSRTGWSLGNEQYF	TRBD1	NA	TRBV28	TRBJ2-7
TGTGCCAGCAGGGCGGGACAGGGGCCTTACAATGAGCAGTTCTTC	CASRAGQGPYNEQFF	TRBD1	NA	TRBV2	TRBJ2-1
TGTGCCAGCATTAGGAGTCCTAACTATGGCTACACCTTC	CASIRSPNYGYTF	NA	NA	TRBV2	TRBJ1-2
TGTGCCAGCAGCCAAGATAGGGGTGATCAGCCCCAGCATTTT	CASSQDRGDQPQHF	NA	NA	TRBV3-1/TRBV3-2	TRBJ1-5
TGCAGCGTCAAGACAGAGATGAACACTGAAGCTTTCTTT	CSVKTEMNTEAFF	NA	NA	TRBV29-1	TRBJ1-1
TGTGCCAGCAGTGGGACGGGGGGCGTGGTGGAGACCCAGTACTTC	CASSGTGGVVETQYF	NA	NA	TRBV28	TRBJ2-5
TGCAGTGCCGAACAGGGGAACGAGCAGTACTTC	CSAEQGNEQYF	TRBD1	NA	TRBV20-1	TRBJ2-7
TGTGCCATCAGTGTATTAACAGGATTCGGAAACACCATATATTTT	CAISVLTGFGNTIYF	NA	once	TRBV10-3	TRBJ1-3
TGTGCCAGCAGTGAATTCAGGCAGGGGTATAATTCACCCCTCCACTTT	CASSEFRQGYNSPLHF	NA	NA	TRBV6-1	TRBJ1-6
TGTGCCGGACAAAAGGATGGGAACTATGGCTACACCTTC	CAGQKDGNYGYTF	NA	NA	TRBV6-5	TRBJ1-2
TGTGCCAGCAGCACCAATTCTGGGGGGGCAACGGACTACGAGCAGTACTTC	CASSTNSGGATDYEQYF	NA	NA	TRBV3-1/TRBV3-2	TRBJ2-7
TGCAGCGTGGGCTTGGGGACAAGCACAGATACGCAGTATTTT	CSVGLGTSTDTQYF	NA	NA	TRBV29-1	TRBJ2-3